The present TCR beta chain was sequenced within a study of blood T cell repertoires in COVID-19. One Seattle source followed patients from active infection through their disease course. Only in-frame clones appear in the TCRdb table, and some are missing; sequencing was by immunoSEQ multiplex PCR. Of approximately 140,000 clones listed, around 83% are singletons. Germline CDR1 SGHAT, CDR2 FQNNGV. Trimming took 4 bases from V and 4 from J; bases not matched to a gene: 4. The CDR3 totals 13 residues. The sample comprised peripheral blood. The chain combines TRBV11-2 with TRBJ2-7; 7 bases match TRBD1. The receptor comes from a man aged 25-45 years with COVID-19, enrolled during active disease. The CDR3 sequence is CASSSPTGYEQYF. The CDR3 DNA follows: TGTGCCAGCAGCTCCCCGACAGGGTACGAGCAGTACTTC.